This passage covers 24 T cell receptor beta chains from one sample sequenced in a study of shared clonotypes between healthy human individuals. Profiled with immunoSEQ multiplex PCR; TCRdb holds only in-frame clones, not every one. The data contain about 1,500,000 clones, roughly 96% of them singletons. The sequenced material came from naive CD4+ T cells sorted from blood. The subset: CD45RA+ positively selected. These receptors were taken from a man aged 30 to 45 in good health.

V is TRBV7-2 and J is TRBJ2-3, with unresolved D. Deletions cut 5 bases from V and 6 bases from J, with 9 bases between. The CDR3 has 12 residues. Looked up from germline, CDR1 is SGHTA and CDR2 is FQGNSA. The CDR3 bases are TGTGCCAGCAGCCCCACGATGGATACGCAGTATTTT. Its translation is CASSPTMDTQYF.

The chain links TRBV5-6 to TRBJ2-7; D not certain. The CDR3 has 14 amino acids. Germline-derived CDR1 and CDR2 are SGHDT and YYEEEE. Trimming left V 1 base short and J 2 bases short, with 10 bases between. Here the CDR3 DNA reads TGTGCCAGCAGCTTGTCCGTAGGAACCTACGAGCAGTACTTC. This codes for CASSLSVGTYEQYF.

This chain uses TRBV29-1 with TRBJ1-2; D perhaps matches TRBD1 (5 bases). Germline V gene data show CDR1 as SQVTM and CDR2 as ANQGSEA. V lost 6 bases to trimming and J lost 2 bases, with 13 bases between them. The CDR3 sequence is 13 residues long. The CDR3, as DNA: TGCAGCGTGGGGACGGCAAAAAACTATGGCTACACCTTC. This encodes CSVGTAKNYGYTF.

This chain connects TRBV19 to TRBJ2-5; TRBD2 matches 7 bases. The CDR3 spans 15 residues. Germline assignment: CDR1 LNHDA and CDR2 SQIVND (reference sequence). After removal of 5 bases from V and 6 bases from J, the junction contained 12 bases not matched to a gene. The CDR3 region is CASSGLGLGRKTQYF. The CDR3 DNA reads as TGTGCCAGTAGTGGACTCGGACTAGGGCGGAAGACCCAGTACTTC.

The V call is TRBV10-1, the J call TRBJ1-1, with no clear D. The CDR3 has 13 residues. V lost 5 bases and J 3 bases, leaving 10 bases between the germline ends. Germline V gene sequence: CDR1 WNHNN, CDR2 SYGVQD (reference sequence). CDR3 nucleotides: TGCGCCAGCAGTCCCCCCGGGGACACTGAAGCTTTCTTT. Residues: CASSPPGDTEAFF.

CDR3 sequence reads: CASSSPGQGNEKLFF. The CDR3 nucleotides read TGTGCCAGCAGTTCCCCGGGACAGGGCAATGAAAAACTGTTTTTT. J is TRBJ1-4 and V is TRBV27; 9 bases fit TRBD1. The CDR3 sequence is 15 residues long. The germline CDR1 and CDR2 sequences are MNHEY and SMNVEV (reference sequence). After removal of 4 bases from V and 5 bases from J, the junction contained 5 bases not matched to a gene.

This CDR3 reads CASSIDHIMPGQSNQPQHF. The CDR3 region has the DNA TGTGCCAGTAGTATAGATCATATTATGCCGGGTCAGAGCAATCAGCCCCAGCATTTT. The genes are TRBV19 and TRBJ1-5; the D is unclear. Trimming removed 0 bases from V and 1 base from J, with 19 bases in between. Germline V gene lookup returns CDR1 LNHDA and CDR2 SQIVND (reference sequence). The CDR3 length is 19 residues.

The gene calls are TRBV19 and TRBJ2-7, with unresolved D. The CDR3 consists of 14 residues. V was cut by 0 bases and J by 4 bases, with 10 bases left in between. The germline V gene encodes CDR1 LNHDA and CDR2 SQIVND (reference sequence). CDR3 nucleotide sequence: TGTGCCAGTAGTATAGATATCCTACGTTACGAGCAGTACTTC. Translated, it gives CASSIDILRYEQYF.

The chain has TRBV9 and TRBJ2-1, with TRBD2 as a possible D gene (6 bases). The ends were cut back, 3 bases at V and 4 bases at J, with 23 bases in the middle. In germline, CDR1 is SGDLS, CDR2 YYNGEE. CDR3 size: 18 residues. CDR3 in amino acids: CASSARTHREPPYNEQFF. The DNA for the CDR3 is TGTGCCAGCAGCGCGCGCACCCATCGGGAGCCGCCTTACAATGAGCAGTTCTTC.

This clone has only one observation. The chain couples TRBV7-2 to TRBJ2-1, with 10 bases fitting TRBD2. J was trimmed by 1 base and V by 0 bases; bases with no gene match: 0. The CDR3 contains 16 residues. Germline loops: CDR1 SGHTA, CDR2 FQGNSA. CDR3: CASSLAGLASYNEQFF. DNA for the CDR3: TGTGCCAGCAGCTTAGCGGGACTAGCGTCCTACAATGAGCAGTTCTTC.

The chain recombines TRBV19 with TRBJ2-7, with a weak D call TRBD1 (5 bases). CDR1 and CDR2 (germline): LNHDA, SQIVND (reference sequence). V shed 1 base and J shed 5 bases, with 15 bases lying between them. The CDR3 is 15 residues long. CDR3 bases: TGTGCCAGTAGTATAGGGGCAGTCAAGGGGAACGAGCAGTACTTC. Its translation is CASSIGAVKGNEQYF.

This sequence joins TRBV27 and TRBJ2-7; possibly TRBD2 for D (6 bases). The CDR3 runs 15 residues. Per germline, CDR1 MNHEY and CDR2 SMNVEV (reference sequence). The ends were cut back, 2 bases at V and 3 bases at J, with 14 bases in the middle. The CDR3: CASSLSSGPGYEQYF. In DNA, the CDR3 is TGTGCCAGCAGTTTAAGTAGCGGACCGGGCTACGAGCAGTACTTC.

The chain employs TRBV5-1 and TRBJ2-7; perhaps TRBD2 as D (6 bases). The CDR3 covers 13 residues. Germline CDR1 SGHRS, CDR2 YFSETQ. Trimming removed 7 bases at V and 2 bases at J, with 13 bases between. CDR3 coding DNA: TGCGCCAGCGGTGACACGGGGGCCTACGAGCAGTACTTC. This gives the protein CASGDTGAYEQYF.

The rearrangement uses TRBV9 and TRBJ2-2, with D possibly TRBD2 on 6 matching bases. The V gene's germline CDR1 is SGDLS and CDR2 YYNGEE. Trimming pared 0 bases from V and 5 bases from J, leaving 8 bases between. The CDR3 runs 14 residues. The CDR3 sequence is CASSVASATGELFF. CDR3 coding DNA: TGTGCCAGCAGCGTAGCTAGCGCTACCGGGGAGCTGTTTTTT. Complete variable domain (other parts from reference TRBV9 and TRBJ2-2): DSGVTQTPKHLITATGQRVTLRCSPRSGDLSVYWYQQSLDQGLQFLIQYYNGEERAKGNILERFSAQQFPDLHSELNLSSLELGDSALYFCASSVASATGELFFGEGSRLTVL.

The chain employs TRBV28 and TRBJ1-3; D call uncertain. CDR3 length: 15 residues. Trimming stripped 2 bases from V and 0 bases from J, with 8 bases between. The germline V gene encodes CDR1 MDHEN and CDR2 SYDVKM. The CDR3 sequence: CASSLHVSSGNTIYF. CDR3 sequence (DNA): TGTGCCAGCAGTTTACATGTCAGCTCTGGAAACACCATATATTTT.

V gene TRBV5-6 combines with J gene TRBJ1-1; unclear D gene. Germline assignment: CDR1 SGHDT and CDR2 YYEEEE. V was trimmed by 0 bases and J by 6 bases, leaving 15 bases between them. The CDR3 consists of 15 residues. In DNA, the CDR3 is TGTGCCAGCAGCTTGGATGTGCTTATTGGGGCTGAAGCTTTCTTT. Its protein product is CASSLDVLIGAEAFF.

The V call is TRBV7-3, the J call TRBJ2-1; 9 nucleotides match TRBD2. The ends lost 3 bases at V and 5 bases at J; junction bases unmatched: 5. CDR1 and CDR2 from the germline V gene are SGHTA and FQGTGA. CDR3 size: 15 residues. The CDR3 loop is CASSFGLAIDNEQFF. CDR3 nucleotides: TGTGCCAGCAGCTTTGGACTAGCGATTGACAATGAGCAGTTCTTC.

The chain links TRBV29-1 to TRBJ2-3, with TRBD1 as a possible D gene (6 bases). Germline V gene data show CDR1 as SQVTM and CDR2 as ANQGSEA. This CDR3 spans 11 amino acids. Trimming left V 4 bases short and J 7 bases short, with 9 bases between. CDR3 residues: CSVGGQNTQYF. DNA of the CDR3: TGCAGCGTTGGAGGACAGAATACGCAGTATTTT.

The CDR3 bases are TGTGCCAGCAGCCAAGAGCCGATCCGACTGCCGAATACAGATACGCAGTATTTT. Translated: CASSQEPIRLPNTDTQYF. The chain carries TRBV14 and TRBJ2-3; no definite D call. The CDR3 sequence is 18 residues long. V was shortened by 0 bases and J by 3 bases, with 19 bases between the two germline ends. CDR1 is SGHDN and CDR2 is FVKESK in the germline V gene. Based on the CDR3 plus reference TRBV14 and TRBJ2-3, the full variable domain is EAGVTQFPSHSVIEKGQTVTLRCDPISGHDNLYWYRRVMGKEIKFLLHFVKESKQDESGMPNNRFLAERTGGTYSTLKVQPAELEDSGVYFCASSQEPIRLPNTDTQYFGPGTRLTVL.

The chain couples TRBV18 to TRBJ2-2; possible D gene TRBD1, 6 bases. CDR1 KGHSH and CDR2 LQKENI come from the germline V gene. The CDR3 has 16 amino acids. Trimming removed 4 bases from V and 5 bases from J, with 17 bases in between. CDR3 sequence (DNA): TGTGCCAGCTCACGGAATACAGGGATCACTACCGGGGAGCTGTTTTTT. Its translation: CASSRNTGITTGELFF.

The V gene is TRBV2, the J gene TRBJ2-1, with 9 nucleotides matching TRBD1. The germline gives CDR1 SNHLY, CDR2 FYNNEI. V lost 11 bases and J lost 3; bases outside the gene matches: 11. The CDR3 runs 15 residues. This chain's CDR3 is CALRLRDRDYNEQFF. DNA of the CDR3: TGTGCCCTCCGTCTCCGGGACAGGGACTACAATGAGCAGTTCTTC.

The chain has TRBV28 and TRBJ2-7; D remains unclear. The V end was cut by 6 bases, the J end by 1 base, with 10 bases between. The germline V gene encodes CDR1 MDHEN and CDR2 SYDVKM. The CDR3 is 13 amino acids. CDR3 sequence reads: CASRKPLSYEQYF. The DNA of the CDR3 is TGTGCCAGCAGAAAGCCCCTATCCTACGAGCAGTACTTC.

The chain uses TRBV6-1 and TRBJ2-5; 7 nucleotides line up with TRBD2. CDR1 and CDR2 (germline): MNHNS, SASEGT. This CDR3 spans 15 amino acids. J gave up 5 bases and V 1 base, and 7 bases lay outside the gene matches. CDR3 DNA: TGTGCCAGCAGTGAAGAGCTTCGGGGAGGGGAGACCCAGTACTTC. It encodes CASSEELRGGETQYF.

This clone was seen once. Other DNA sequences in the sample encode the same CDR3. V gene TRBV18 combines with J gene TRBJ2-5, with D tentatively TRBD1 (6 bases). Looked up from germline, CDR1 is KGHSH and CDR2 is LQKENI. The CDR3 is 13 residues long. Trimming pared 4 bases from V and 2 bases from J, leaving 8 bases between. The CDR3 reads CASSRDRQETQYF. In DNA form, the CDR3 reads TGTGCCAGCTCACGAGACAGGCAAGAGACCCAGTACTTC.